This TCR beta chain originates from a study of blood T cells in healthy people across ages (dated by TCRdb to about 2015). Background on the whole study: In model experiments, template switching captured roughly one uniquely barcoded TCR beta cDNA molecule for every two T cells. Using deep sequencing normalized with unique cDNA molecular identifiers, the study measured how TCR beta repertoire diversity changes with age. Donors were grouped into four age groups: young (average approximately 16 years), middle-aged (approximately 41), aged (62) and long-lived (82). Two additional independent replicas of 1 million unique cDNA reads from the same blood draw were analyzed for two donors (one aged 18 to 30 and one aged 80 or older).

The library was made by 5' RACE. Sequencer: Illumina HiSeq 2500. A second PCR of roughly 7 to 12 cycles was performed with a sample-barcoded 5' primer and a J-beta primer mix. A unique molecular identifier was introduced onto each TCR beta cDNA molecule by a template-switch 5' adaptor carrying 12 random nucleotides. At least 2.5 million CDR3-containing paired-end reads were obtained from each sample. The Mint cDNA synthesis kit, primed by a TRBC-specific oligonucleotide, was used to synthesize first-strand cDNA from all RNA. After uracil-DNA glycosylase treatment, a first 18-cycle PCR used universal primers M1SS and BC2_uni_R on all cDNA. The authors' pipeline ran thus. Each sample was normalized by randomly selecting 1 million high-quality reads, each carrying a distinct molecular identifier. Instead of being binned into consensus sequences, reads with shared molecular identifiers were discarded. CDR3 identification, clonotype clustering and error correction used MiTCR with a Q25 quality threshold and the strictest error-elimination algorithm. A nonparametric unseen species model with Euler transformation was used to estimate a lower bound on total TCR beta diversity. TCRdb reanalyzed the raw reads on its own, using fastp at Q25 for trimming and MiXCR for clone calling, and kept in-frame beta chains. Identical CDR3 protein sequences are pooled into one entry, listed with their most common genes and DNA. The V and J calls were not made by the authors but by TCRdb's processing. The sample table holds almost 550,000 distinct CDR3 sequences, of which less than 25% were seen once. Around 10% of the sample is in the top ten clones.

The 39 donors, aged about 6 to 95 years, were systemically healthy Caucasian individuals from Russia. About 10 milliliters of peripheral blood were collected from each donor into EDTA-treated Vacutainer tubes. Ficoll-Paque density-gradient centrifugation was used to isolate PBMCs, with at least 7 million per sample. Trizol reagent was used to extract total RNA from PBMCs, with at least 5.5 micrograms per sample. Naive CD45RAhigh/CD27high T cell percentages were measured by flow cytometry on a PBMC aliquot from every donor. As encoded in the germline V gene, CDR1 is SQVTM while CDR2 is ANQGSEA. Unmatched junction bases come to 5, with V trimmed by 6 bases and J by 6 bases. Measured from the cysteine to the phenylalanine, the CDR3 is 13 residues long. The DNA shown is the 39-base CDR3, in frame from base 1. This clonotype has only a few counts. The specificity of this receptor is unknown. Within one base of it there is no much larger clone, and no base qualities were kept.

Points the paper makes about the study in general: Estimates of total diversity based on one million sequenced T cells were regarded as lower bounds and as underestimates. A strong correlation was found between observed TCR beta diversity and the percentage of naive T cells measured by flow cytometry. Bulk unsorted PBMC profiling prevented conclusive comparison of naive and antigen-experienced compartments. Donor CMV infection status was unknown, potentially confounding age-related changes in expanded clonotypes. The long-lived group showed more naive CD4+ T cells, fewer expanded clones and increased TCR diversity than the aged group, suggesting age selection. As age increased, observed TCR beta diversity per million T cells dropped in a roughly linear way, and a significant reduction was already evident by age 40.

These sequences were also reported in another study, on T cells of mothers and their children. The second paper further reports: Nine systemically healthy Caucasian individuals, comprising three mothers and their six children, were included as donors. cDNA synthesis used all of the extracted RNA, with around 1.4 ug of RNA in each 15 ul reaction. In the second PCR, the M1S primer introduced both the sample barcodes and 2-4 random nucleotides. Over 8.5 million TCR beta CDR3 reads came from each mother, compared with 3.3 million or so reads from each child. Thymic selection similarly shapes TCR recombination output in related and unrelated pairs, with minor effect from inherited differences. Related mother-child pairs always showed normalized repertoire overlap that was slightly higher than in unrelated mother-child pairs, though the difference was never significant. With a sensitivity of approximately 100 clones per million clonotypes, no persistent microchimeric T cell clones were detected. In the study, deep NGS was used to compare the TCR beta repertoires of mothers and children, and features distinguishing related mother-child pairs from unrelated individuals were sought. Mothers averaged about 37 +/- 4 years of age and children averaged roughly 10 +/- 4 years. Libraries were sequenced on Illumina HiSeq 2000 with 100+100 nt paired-end reads after adapter ligation with NEBNext reagents. To avoid cross-contamination, the mother libraries and the child libraries were prepared a month apart and sequenced in separate runs. Between 500,000 and 2,000,000 distinct TCR beta clonotypes were identified per donor. Naive TCR beta clonotypes were estimated from low-frequency clonotypes matched to each donor's FACS-determined naive share, without sorting.

This chain is built from TRBV29-1 and TRBJ2-2; 9 middle bases align to TRBD1. The TCR sequence derives from a boy between 10 and 17 years old in good health. What was sequenced was blood. Read as DNA, the sequence is TGCAGCGTCGAGGGGGACAGGGCCGGGGAGCTGTTTTTT. It translates as CSVEGDRAGELFF.